The 5 T cell receptor beta chains given below trace back to one sample, sequenced in a study of regulatory T cells in long-lasting Graves disease. Documented time point: newly diagnosed GD, antithyroid drugs for less than 3 months. Researchers made the TCR library from RNA that was extracted from PBMCs. Assembly of TCR beta libraries relied on iRepertoire HTBI primers together with Arm-PCR of CDR3 regions. TCRdb ran MiXCR on the multiplex PCR reads and lists one entry per CDR3 protein. The data hold approximately 480,000 distinct CDR3 sequences, with 15% to 20% observed a single time. These same data were also listed under a study on T cells in Graves' hyperthyroidism and ophthalmopathy.

The source was peripheral blood mononuclear cells (PBMCs), collected at new diagnosis, from a patient treated with antithyroid drugs. The source is a man between 35 and 55 years old with Graves disease.

This clonotype came up many times. J is TRBJ2-1 and V is TRBV24-1, with D possibly being TRBD1 (5 bases). CDR1 KGHDR and CDR2 SFDVKD come from the germline V gene. This CDR3 spans 16 amino acids. The V end was cut by 1 base, the J end by 0 bases, with 9 bases between. DNA of the CDR3: TGTGCCACCAGTGATTTCGGGCAGGGCTCCTACAATGAGCAGTTCTTC. Its translation is CATSDFGQGSYNEQFF.

This clonotype was counted many times. The chain joins TRBV7-8 to TRBJ1-2; D not certain. The CDR3 sequence is 14 residues long. Per the germline V gene, CDR1 is SGHVS and CDR2 is FQNEAQ. Deletions cut 5 bases from V and 3 bases from J, with 13 bases between. CDR3 DNA sequence: TGTGCCAGCAGCCCGGCGGCCAAGGACTATGGCTACACCTTC. It is translated as CASSPAAKDYGYTF. The full variable domain, in which reference TRBV7-8 and TRBJ1-2 provide the parts outside the CDR3, is GAGVSQSPRYKVAKRGQDVALRCDPISGHVSLFWYQQALGQGPEFLTYFQNEAQLDKSGLPSDRFFAERPEGSVSTLKIQRTQQEDSAVYLCASSPAAKDYGYTFGSGTRLTVV.

The V call is TRBV25-1, the J call TRBJ2-3; TRBD2 is a possible D gene (6 bases). The CDR3 covers 14 residues. The ends were cut back, 1 base at V and 5 bases at J, with 10 bases in the middle. The germline gives CDR1 MGHDK, CDR2 SYGVNS. CDR3 sequence reads: CASSEWGLLDTQYF. For the CDR3, the DNA is TGTGCCAGCAGTGAATGGGGACTCCTAGATACGCAGTATTTT.

This clonotype was counted a few times. The V gene is TRBV19, the J gene TRBJ2-1, with 11 bases lining up with TRBD2. Germline CDR1 reads LNHDA; CDR2 reads SQIVND (reference sequence). The CDR3 length is 16 residues. V lost 7 bases, J lost 2 bases, and 7 bases stayed unmatched. In DNA form, the CDR3 reads TGTGCCAGTACCCGGGGGACTAGCGGAACCTACAATGAGCAGTTCTTC. This sequence encodes CASTRGTSGTYNEQFF. The entire variable domain, with the rest obtained from reference TRBV19 and TRBJ2-1, is as follows: DGGITQSPKYLFRKEGQNVTLSCEQNLNHDAMYWYRQDPGQGLRLIYYSQIVNDFQKGDIAEGYSVSREKKESFPLTVTSAQKNPTAFYLCASTRGTSGTYNEQFFGPGTRLTVL.

This clonotype was picked up a small number of times. The chain joins TRBV7-9 to TRBJ2-1; 12 bases line up with TRBD2. V shed 4 bases and J 7 bases; nucleotides not matched to a gene: 5. The CDR3 contains 15 residues. Germline CDR1 is SEHNR and CDR2 is FQNEAQ (reference sequence). The CDR3 bases are TGTGCCAGCAGCTCCGGGACTAGCGGGTTGAATGAGCAGTTCTTC. Translation: CASSSGTSGLNEQFF.